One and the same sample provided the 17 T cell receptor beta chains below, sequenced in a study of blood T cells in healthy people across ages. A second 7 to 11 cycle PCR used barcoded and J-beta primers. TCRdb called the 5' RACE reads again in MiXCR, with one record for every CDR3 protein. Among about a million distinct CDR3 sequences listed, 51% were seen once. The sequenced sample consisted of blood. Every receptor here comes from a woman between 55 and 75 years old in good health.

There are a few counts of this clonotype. CDR3 DNA sequence: TGTGCCAGCACTGTTCCAGGGGCCAACGTCCTGACTTTC. Residues: CASTVPGANVLTF. The V gene is TRBV6-6, the J gene TRBJ2-6; no definite D call. Per the germline V gene, CDR1 is MNHNY and CDR2 is SVGAGI (reference sequence). Trimming took 7 bases from V and 4 from J, leaving 8 bases between them. The CDR3 runs to 13 residues.

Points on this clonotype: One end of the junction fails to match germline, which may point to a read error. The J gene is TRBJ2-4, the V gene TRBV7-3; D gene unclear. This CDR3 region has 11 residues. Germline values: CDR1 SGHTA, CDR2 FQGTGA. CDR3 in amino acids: CASGLQNIRYF. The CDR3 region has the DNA TGTGCCAGCGGGTTACAAAACATTCGGTACTTC.

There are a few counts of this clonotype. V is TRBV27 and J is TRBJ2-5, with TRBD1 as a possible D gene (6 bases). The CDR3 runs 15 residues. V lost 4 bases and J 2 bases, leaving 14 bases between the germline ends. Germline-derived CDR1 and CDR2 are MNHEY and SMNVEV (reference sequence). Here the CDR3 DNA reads TGTGCCAGCAGTTCCCGTGGGGGCGGGCAAGAGACCCAGTACTTC. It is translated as CASSSRGGGQETQYF.

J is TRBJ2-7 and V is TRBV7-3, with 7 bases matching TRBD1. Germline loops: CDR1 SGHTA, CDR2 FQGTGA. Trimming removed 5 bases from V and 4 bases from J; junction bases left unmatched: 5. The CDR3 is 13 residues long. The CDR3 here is CASSKDRVYEQYF. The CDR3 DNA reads TGTGCCAGCAGCAAAGACAGGGTGTACGAGCAGTACTTC. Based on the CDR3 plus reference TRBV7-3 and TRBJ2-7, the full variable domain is GAGVSQTPSNKVTEKGKYVELRCDPISGHTALYWYRQSLGQGPEFLIYFQGTGAADDSGLPNDRFFAVRPEGSVSTLKIQRTERGDSAVYLCASSKDRVYEQYFGPGTRLTVT.

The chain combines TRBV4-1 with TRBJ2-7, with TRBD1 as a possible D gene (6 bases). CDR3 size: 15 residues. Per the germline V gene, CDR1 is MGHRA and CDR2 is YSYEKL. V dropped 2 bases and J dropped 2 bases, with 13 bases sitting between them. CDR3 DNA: TGCGCCAGCAGCCAAATAAAGACAGGAGCCTACGAGCAGTACTTC. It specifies CASSQIKTGAYEQYF.

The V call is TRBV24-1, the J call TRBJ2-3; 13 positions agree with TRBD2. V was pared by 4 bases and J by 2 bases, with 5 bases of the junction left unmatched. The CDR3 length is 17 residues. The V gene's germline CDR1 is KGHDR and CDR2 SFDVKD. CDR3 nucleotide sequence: TGTGCCACCAGTGAATCGGGACTAGCGGGGATCACAGATACGCAGTATTTT. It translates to CATSESGLAGITDTQYF.

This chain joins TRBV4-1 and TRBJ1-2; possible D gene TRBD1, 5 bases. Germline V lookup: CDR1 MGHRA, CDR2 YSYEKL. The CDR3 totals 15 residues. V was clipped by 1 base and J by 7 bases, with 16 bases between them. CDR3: CASSQGQGVLGGYTF. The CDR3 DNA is TGCGCCAGCAGCCAAGGCCAAGGGGTTTTGGGTGGCTACACCTTC.

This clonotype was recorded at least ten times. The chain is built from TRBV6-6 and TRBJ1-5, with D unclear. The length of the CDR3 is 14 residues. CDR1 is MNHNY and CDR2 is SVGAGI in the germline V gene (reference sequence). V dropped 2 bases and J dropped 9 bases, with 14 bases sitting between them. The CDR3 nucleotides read TGTGCCAGCAGTTACCCGCCAGACCTCCGGCCCCAGCATTTT. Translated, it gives CASSYPPDLRPQHF.

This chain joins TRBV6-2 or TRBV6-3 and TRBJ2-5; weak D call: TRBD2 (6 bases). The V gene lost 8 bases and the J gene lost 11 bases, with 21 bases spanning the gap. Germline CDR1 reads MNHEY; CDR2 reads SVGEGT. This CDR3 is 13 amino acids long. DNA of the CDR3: TGTGCCAGCGGGAAACAGGCGTCGGGGACTCAGTACTTC. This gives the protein CASGKQASGTQYF.

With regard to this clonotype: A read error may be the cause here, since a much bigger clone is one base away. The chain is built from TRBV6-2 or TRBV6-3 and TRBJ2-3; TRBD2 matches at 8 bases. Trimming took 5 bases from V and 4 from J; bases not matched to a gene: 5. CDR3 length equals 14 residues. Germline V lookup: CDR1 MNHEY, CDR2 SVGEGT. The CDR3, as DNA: TGTGCCAGCAGTCTCGGGCGGGAGGCAGATACGCAGTATTTT. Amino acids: CASSLGREADTQYF.

CDR3: CASSHGYRAFAKETQYF. CDR3 coding DNA: TGTGCCAGCAGCCACGGGTACAGGGCTTTTGCAAAAGAGACCCAGTACTTC. The J gene is TRBJ2-5, the V gene TRBV4-2; D is perhaps TRBD1 (6 bases). The V end was cut by 3 bases, the J end by 3 bases, with 20 bases between. Germline CDR1 and CDR2: LGHNA and YNFKEQ. The CDR3 has 17 amino acids.

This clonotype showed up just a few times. The CDR3 region is CASSWTEFTDTQYF. Here the CDR3 DNA reads TGTGCCAGCAGTTGGACTGAATTCACAGATACGCAGTATTTT. The chain employs TRBV6-4 and TRBJ2-3; maybe TRBD2 (5 bases). This CDR3 has 14 amino acids. V shed 5 bases and J shed 2 bases, with 11 bases lying between them. Germline V gives CDR1 MRHNA, CDR2 SNTAGT.

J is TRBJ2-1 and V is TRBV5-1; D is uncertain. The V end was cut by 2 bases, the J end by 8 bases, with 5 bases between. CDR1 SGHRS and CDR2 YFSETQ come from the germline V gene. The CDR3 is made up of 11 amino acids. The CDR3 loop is CASSFDYEQFF. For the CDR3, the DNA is TGCGCCAGCAGCTTTGACTATGAGCAGTTCTTC.

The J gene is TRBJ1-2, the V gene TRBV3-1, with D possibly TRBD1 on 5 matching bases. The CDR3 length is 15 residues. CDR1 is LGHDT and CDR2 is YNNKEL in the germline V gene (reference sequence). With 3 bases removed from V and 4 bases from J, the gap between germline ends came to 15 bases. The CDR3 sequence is CASSQPGPRGYGYTF. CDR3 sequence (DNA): TGTGCCAGCAGCCAGCCGGGACCTAGGGGCTATGGCTACACCTTC.

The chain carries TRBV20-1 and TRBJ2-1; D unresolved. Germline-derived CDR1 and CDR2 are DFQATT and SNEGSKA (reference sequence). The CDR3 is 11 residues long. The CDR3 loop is CSLGSYNEQFF. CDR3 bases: TGCAGCCTCGGGTCCTACAATGAGCAGTTCTTC.

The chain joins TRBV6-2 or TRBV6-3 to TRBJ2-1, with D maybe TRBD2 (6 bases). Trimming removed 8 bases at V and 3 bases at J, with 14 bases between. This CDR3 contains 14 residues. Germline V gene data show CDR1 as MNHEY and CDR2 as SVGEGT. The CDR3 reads CASQLALNYNEQFF. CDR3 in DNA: TGTGCCAGCCAGCTAGCGTTAAACTACAATGAGCAGTTCTTC.

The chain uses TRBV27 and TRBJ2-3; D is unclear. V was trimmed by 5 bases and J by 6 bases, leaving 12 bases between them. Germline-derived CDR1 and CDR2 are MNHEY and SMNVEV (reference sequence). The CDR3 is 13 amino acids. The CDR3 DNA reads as TGTGCCAGCAGTCTAGATCCATTGGATACGCAGTATTTT. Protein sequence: CASSLDPLDTQYF.